Below are 14 T cell receptor beta chains sequenced from a single sample in a study of cytomegalovirus exposure and HLA in healthy donors. PCR employed 60 Vbeta and 13 Jbeta primers. Here immunoSEQ multiplex PCR was the method, and the copy in TCRdb shows in-frame clones only, minus some. The data contain approximately 150,000 clones, approximately 79% of them singletons. Sequences were obtained from PBMCs. The source of these receptors is a man in his forties in good health and CMV-seronegative.

This sequence joins TRBV30 and TRBJ2-7; TRBD2 agrees at 9 bases. There are 13 residues in the CDR3. V was pared by 4 bases and J by 4 bases, with 5 bases of the junction left unmatched. CDR1 GTSNPN and CDR2 SVGIG come from the germline V gene (reference sequence). DNA for the CDR3: TGTGCCTGGATTAATAGCGGGGGTTACGAGCAGTACTTC. It specifies CAWINSGGYEQYF.

The CDR3 DNA follows: TGTGCCAGCAGGAGAGTGGGGGGGAAGCACACTGAAGCTTTCTTT. Translating it yields CASRRVGGKHTEAFF. The chain recombines TRBV4-2 with TRBJ1-1; weak D call: TRBD1 (5 bases). CDR1 is LGHNA, CDR2 YNFKEQ, per germline. The CDR3 runs 15 residues. The germline V and J ends were trimmed by 6 bases and 3 bases, with 17 bases remaining between them.

The chain recombines TRBV5-1 with TRBJ2-2; maybe TRBD1 (6 bases). V was trimmed by 4 bases and J by 1 base, leaving 14 bases between them. Germline V gives CDR1 SGHRS, CDR2 YFSETQ. The CDR3 sequence is 16 residues long. The chain's CDR3 is CASSQQIQGNTGELFF. CDR3 coding DNA: TGCGCCAGCAGCCAACAGATACAGGGGAACACCGGGGAGCTGTTTTTT.

V is TRBV7-9 and J is TRBJ2-1; 8 bases agree with TRBD2. The CDR3 runs to 17 residues. Trimming at V came to 5 bases and at J to 0 bases, leaving 9 bases not matched to a gene. CDR1 SEHNR and CDR2 FQNEAQ come from the germline V gene (reference sequence). The CDR3 DNA reads TGTGCCAGCAGCCTTCCAGGCGCGGGAGGCTCCTACAATGAGCAGTTCTTC. Its translation: CASSLPGAGGSYNEQFF.

The chain joins TRBV5-4 to TRBJ2-5; 9 bases line up with TRBD2. The J call may be faulty, since TRBJ2-7 better matches the DNA end. The length of the CDR3 is 15 residues. Germline CDR1 SGHNT, CDR2 YYREEE (reference sequence). CDR3 sequence: CASSFGSGGIYEQYF. CDR3 coding DNA: TGTGCCAGCAGCTTTGGCAGCGGGGGGATATACGAGCAGTACTTC.

This chain joins TRBV6-4 and TRBJ2-1, with D perhaps TRBD2 (5 bases). The V end lost 4 bases, the J end lost 9 bases, and 13 bases lay between the germline ends. Looked up from germline, CDR1 is MRHNA and CDR2 is SNTAGT. The CDR3 runs to 13 residues. The CDR3 DNA reads as TGTGCCAGCAGTGCCCTCCGGGGTGCTGAGCAGTTCTTC. Amino acid sequence: CASSALRGAEQFF.

The chain links TRBV5-1 to TRBJ2-1; TRBD2 matches 8 bases. V shed 0 bases, J shed 3 bases, and the junction held 2 bases outside the gene matches. The CDR3 runs to 15 residues. Per germline, CDR1 SGHRS and CDR2 YFSETQ. Written as DNA, the CDR3 is TGCGCCAGCAGCTTGGCGGGGGGGGACTACAATGAGCAGTTCTTC. Its protein product is CASSLAGGDYNEQFF.

Notes on this clone: At one boundary the junction diverges from the germline segment, which might be a read error. V gene TRBV2 combines with J gene TRBJ2-7, with TRBD2 matching over 7 bases. The CDR3 has 12 residues. Germline V gene lookup returns CDR1 SNHLY and CDR2 FYNNEI. The CDR3 here is CASSEENSGWNF. The CDR3 bases are TGTGCCAGCAGTGAAGAAAATAGCGGGTGGAACTTC.

This clone has a handful of counts. The rearrangement links TRBV19 to TRBJ2-7; 7 bases agree with TRBD1. Germline assignment: CDR1 LNHDA and CDR2 SQIVND (reference sequence). The CDR3 runs to 14 residues. J was trimmed by 2 bases and V by 7 bases; bases with no gene match: 8. The CDR3, as DNA: TGTGCCAGTAACATGACAGGGTCTCCCTACGAGCAGTACTTC. Protein sequence: CASNMTGSPYEQYF.

This chain connects TRBV6-1 to TRBJ2-7, with D possibly TRBD2 on 6 matching bases. V was trimmed by 6 bases and J by 0 bases, leaving 12 bases between them. Germline V gene sequence: CDR1 MNHNS, CDR2 SASEGT. This CDR3 contains 14 residues. The CDR3 sequence: CASRGDFSSYEQYF. In DNA form, the CDR3 reads TGTGCCAGCAGAGGGGACTTCAGCTCCTACGAGCAGTACTTC.

In its sample, this clone was seen a few times. The genes are TRBV9 and TRBJ2-1; D call uncertain. The CDR3 has 13 amino acids. V was pared by 2 bases and J by 7 bases, with 10 bases between. Germline-derived CDR1 and CDR2 are SGDLS and YYNGEE. The CDR3 DNA reads TGTGCCAGCAGCGTGGGCTCGTGGAATGAGCAGTTCTTC. This sequence encodes CASSVGSWNEQFF. The full variable domain, rest sourced from reference TRBV9 and TRBJ2-1, is DSGVTQTPKHLITATGQRVTLRCSPRSGDLSVYWYQQSLDQGLQFLIQYYNGEERAKGNILERFSAQQFPDLHSELNLSSLELGDSALYFCASSVGSWNEQFFGPGTRLTVL.

Note on this clone: An end of the junction differs from the germline gene, which may be a read error. The chain combines TRBV7-9 with TRBJ2-5; TRBD2 matches at 7 bases. The DNA end lines up better with TRBJ2-7; the J call may be wrong. CDR3 length equals 16 residues. Germline lookup yields CDR1 SEHNR and CDR2 FQNEAQ (reference sequence). The CDR3 bases are TGTTCCAGCACCCCGTTCTTCTTGGGGAGGGTCGACGAGCAGTACTTC. Translating it yields CSSTPFFLGRVDEQYF.

The chain recombines TRBV27 with TRBJ1-4; weak D call: TRBD1 (6 bases). Germline V gene sequence: CDR1 MNHEY, CDR2 SMNVEV (reference sequence). The CDR3 runs 15 residues. V lost 0 bases and J lost 8, with 13 bases in between. DNA of the CDR3: TGTGCCAGCAGTTTATCCCCAGGGGTAGGCGAAAAACTGTTTTTT. Translated, it gives CASSLSPGVGEKLFF.

V is TRBV7-6 and J is TRBJ2-7; D is perhaps TRBD1 (6 bases). Germline CDR1 and CDR2: SGHVS and FNYEAQ. The CDR3 runs to 14 residues. With 1 base removed from V and 6 bases from J, the gap between germline ends came to 13 bases. CDR3 coding DNA: TGTGCCAGCAGCTTAGGGGGGACAATAGGCGAGCAGTACTTC. It encodes CASSLGGTIGEQYF.